The 18 T cell receptor beta chains listed next were all sequenced from one sample in a study of cytomegalovirus exposure and HLA in healthy donors. Amplification used 60 Vbeta primers and 13 Jbeta primers. Profiled with immunoSEQ multiplex PCR; TCRdb holds only in-frame clones, not every one. The table includes about 110,000 clones, 70% to 85% detected once. The specimen was PBMCs. The receptors here all came from a woman in her late teens or twenties in good health and CMV-seronegative.

The V and J genes are TRBV4-1 and TRBJ2-1; no definite D call. CDR1 is MGHRA, CDR2 YSYEKL, per germline. The CDR3 loop spans 12 amino acids. V shed 4 bases and J shed 10 bases, with 11 bases lying between them. This chain's CDR3 is CASSPRDGEQFF. CDR3 DNA sequence: TGCGCCAGCAGCCCCCGCGACGGGGAGCAGTTCTTC.

The gene calls are TRBV4-1 and TRBJ2-1, with TRBD2 matching 7 bases. Germline CDR1 is MGHRA and CDR2 is YSYEKL. There are 15 residues in the CDR3. V shed 3 bases and J 0 bases; nucleotides not matched to a gene: 2. CDR3: CASSHLADSYNEQFF. In nucleotides, the CDR3 is TGCGCCAGCAGCCACCTAGCGGACTCCTACAATGAGCAGTTCTTC.

This clone is a singleton in its sample. The V call is TRBV6-4, the J call TRBJ1-1; 9 nucleotides line up with TRBD1. CDR3 length: 16 residues. V trimming: 5 bases; J trimming: 4 bases; junction bases outside the gene matches: 11. In germline, CDR1 is MRHNA, CDR2 SNTAGT. CDR3 protein: CASSRTGGGRSTEAFF. The CDR3 DNA reads as TGTGCCAGCAGTCGTACAGGGGGCGGTAGGAGCACTGAAGCTTTCTTT.

This clone showed up just once. This rearrangement joins TRBV19 to TRBJ2-7; no clear D gene. CDR1 and CDR2 (germline): LNHDA, SQIVND (reference sequence). Between the trimmed V and J ends, which lost 0 bases and 3 bases, there was a span of 9 bases. The CDR3 extends over 14 amino acids. The CDR3 DNA reads as TGTGCCAGTAGTATAGAAGGTACAGACTACGAGCAGTACTTC. This gives the protein CASSIEGTDYEQYF.

The gene calls are TRBV4-2 and TRBJ2-3, with TRBD1 identical over 9 bases. Trimming removed 0 bases from V and 2 bases from J; junction bases left unmatched: 9. The germline V gene has CDR1 LGHNA and CDR2 YNFKEQ. The length of the CDR3 is 18 residues. The CDR3 nucleotides read TGTGCCAGCAGCCAAGATGTAGGGGACAGGGTTTTCACAGATACGCAGTATTTT. It translates to CASSQDVGDRVFTDTQYF.

This chain connects TRBV6-5 to TRBJ1-5; tentatively, D is TRBD1 (5 bases). There are 15 residues in the CDR3. The germline V and J ends were trimmed by 8 bases and 2 bases, with 16 bases remaining between them. Looked up from germline, CDR1 is MNHEY and CDR2 is SVGAGI. CDR3 sequence (DNA): TGTGCCAGCCGGGGGGGTGAAAGGGGCAATCAGCCCCAGCATTTT. It encodes CASRGGERGNQPQHF.

The V call is TRBV30, the J call TRBJ1-2; TRBD1 matches at 7 bases. CDR3 length equals 13 residues. With V trimmed by 4 bases and J by 7 bases, 9 bases remained unmatched. CDR1 is GTSNPN, CDR2 SVGIG, per germline (reference sequence). CDR3 protein: CAWKKGAVLGYTF. The CDR3 bases are TGTGCCTGGAAAAAGGGGGCAGTTCTTGGCTACACCTTC.

This chain uses TRBV29-1 with TRBJ2-3; 13 bases line up with TRBD2. This CDR3 spans 14 amino acids. Trimming removed 7 bases from V and 9 bases from J; junction bases left unmatched: 10. Germline CDR1 and CDR2: SQVTM and ANQGSEA. The CDR3 loop reads CSAGTSGNVRTQYF. The CDR3 DNA sequence: TGCAGCGCCGGGACTAGCGGGAATGTTAGAACGCAGTATTTT.

The chain is built from TRBV5-4 and TRBJ2-6; 7 bases agree with TRBD1. CDR3 length: 20 residues. Per the germline V gene, CDR1 is SGHNT and CDR2 is YYREEE (reference sequence). The junction had 13 bases not matched to a gene; V was cut back by 1 base and J by 0 bases. The CDR3 nucleotides read TGTGCCAGCAGCTTGATGTTGAGGGGGCGCCCCATCTCTGGGGCCAACGTCCTGACTTTC. This gives the protein CASSLMLRGRPISGANVLTF.

The chain couples TRBV10-3 to TRBJ2-1; 12 bases agree with TRBD2. Germline CDR1 and CDR2: ENHRY and SYGVKD. With 5 bases clipped from V and 8 bases from J, the junction kept 7 bases outside the gene matches. The CDR3 loop spans 15 amino acids. The CDR3 DNA follows: TGTGCCATCAGTCCTAGCGGGAGGGCCATGGATGAGCAGTTCTTC. It yields the protein CAISPSGRAMDEQFF.

J is TRBJ1-4 and V is TRBV5-1, with D unclear. V was shortened by 5 bases and J by 0 bases, with 11 bases between the two germline ends. This CDR3 has 15 residues. Germline loops: CDR1 SGHRS, CDR2 YFSETQ. The CDR3 DNA sequence: TGCGCCAGCAGTTTGATCCAGTCAACTAATGAAAAACTGTTTTTT. Translating it yields CASSLIQSTNEKLFF.

CDR3 nucleotides: TGCGCCAGCAGCGGGCAACCGGGACTAGCGGGTAGCTCCTACAATGAGCAGTTCTTC. It is translated as CASSGQPGLAGSSYNEQFF. This chain connects TRBV5-1 to TRBJ2-1, with 12 bases matching TRBD2. This CDR3 contains 19 residues. The junction had 11 bases not matched to a gene; V was cut back by 4 bases and J by 0 bases. Per germline, CDR1 SGHRS and CDR2 YFSETQ.

V is TRBV19 and J is TRBJ1-3; maybe TRBD1 (6 bases). Germline V gives CDR1 LNHDA, CDR2 SQIVND (reference sequence). The ends were cut back, 5 bases at V and 7 bases at J, with 18 bases in the middle. The CDR3 has 15 residues. This chain's CDR3 is CASSPSTGIGNTIYF. CDR3 bases: TGTGCCAGTAGTCCATCAACAGGGATCGGGAACACCATATATTTT.

This clone was detected once. The chain employs TRBV19 and TRBJ2-7; D not resolved. In germline, CDR1 is LNHDA, CDR2 SQIVND (reference sequence). The CDR3 runs to 12 residues. Trimming pared 5 bases from V and 2 bases from J, leaving 7 bases between. The CDR3 spells CASSGRAYEQYF. Written as DNA, the CDR3 is TGTGCCAGTAGTGGTAGAGCCTACGAGCAGTACTTC.

The V and J genes are TRBV7-9 and TRBJ1-1; TRBD1 might be the D (5 bases). Trimming took 5 bases from V and 0 from J, leaving 13 bases between them. The CDR3 loop spans 15 amino acids. Per germline, CDR1 SEHNR and CDR2 FQNEAQ (reference sequence). The CDR3 loop is CASSPRGTMNTEAFF. The CDR3 region has the DNA TGTGCCAGCAGCCCGCGGGGGACCATGAACACTGAAGCTTTCTTT.

This clone was recorded only once. The rearrangement links TRBV13 to TRBJ1-3; TRBD1 matches at 9 bases. Per the germline V gene, CDR1 is PRHDT and CDR2 is FYEKMQ (reference sequence). There are 15 residues in the CDR3. The junction had 4 bases not matched to a gene; V was cut back by 5 bases and J by 2 bases. The CDR3 loop is CASSRDRVAGNTIYF. CDR3 in DNA: TGTGCCAGCAGCAGGGACAGGGTTGCTGGAAACACCATATATTTT.

The V gene is TRBV19, the J gene TRBJ2-1; D might be TRBD2 (5 bases). Germline loops: CDR1 LNHDA, CDR2 SQIVND (reference sequence). The CDR3 length is 12 residues. Deletions cut 1 base from V and 7 bases from J, with 5 bases between. The CDR3 sequence: CASSIGGNEQFF. In DNA form, the CDR3 reads TGTGCCAGTAGTATAGGAGGGAATGAGCAGTTCTTC.

This clone has only one observation. The chain links TRBV29-1 to TRBJ1-1, with a possible D match to TRBD1 (5 bases). The V end lost 4 bases, the J end lost 5 bases, and 17 bases lay between the germline ends. The V gene's germline CDR1 is SQVTM and CDR2 ANQGSEA. CDR3 length: 14 residues. The CDR3 nucleotides are TGCAGCGTTGCAAGTCCAGGGATGGGTACTGAAGCTTTCTTT. It specifies CSVASPGMGTEAFF. The variable domain in full, with the rest retrieved from reference TRBV29-1 and TRBJ1-1, is SAVISQKPSRDICQRGTSLTIQCQVDSQVTMMFWYRQQPGQSLTLIATANQGSEATYESGFVIDKFPISRPNLTFSTLTVSNMSPEDSSIYLCSVASPGMGTEAFFGQGTRLTVV.